This T cell receptor (beta chain) was sequenced for a study of identical twins. Whole-study findings and limits: Monozygotic twins shared more out-of-frame TCR alpha than recombination models predicted. The conclusions drew on cross-sectional statistical analysis instead of tracking the same donors.

V was pared by 0 bases and J by 8 bases, with 6 bases of the junction left unmatched. The CDR3 is 15 amino acids. From germline, CDR1 is SGHRS and CDR2 YFSETQ. Ten or more counts support this clonotype. The antigen is undetermined. TCRdb reprocessed the 5' RACE reads with MiXCR, giving one entry per CDR3 protein. The sample consists of 300,000 to 350,000 distinct CDR3 sequences, 9% to 15% of them appearing once. This sample was also put to use in a study of yellow fever vaccine responses in identical twins. That work states: The authors reported partly convergent, partly personalized vaccine responses in identical twins.

Sequences were obtained from CD8+ T cells sorted from blood. The sequence was collected from a young woman in good health. The rearrangement joins TRBV5-1 to TRBJ2-1; 9 nucleotides align to TRBD1. The CDR3 coding sequence is TGCGCCAGCAGCTTGGTGGGACAGGGCTTGGATGAGCAGTTCTTC. Protein: CASSLVGQGLDEQFF.